This is a list of T cell receptor beta chains from one sample in a study of blood T cell repertoires in COVID-19. Profiling relied on immunoSEQ multiplex PCR, and the TCRdb table lists in-frame clones only, not all of them. The top ten hold roughly 3.2% of the sample, which has roughly 87,000 clones, over 75% seen once. Sequencing input: peripheral blood. These receptors were collected from a woman of 80 years or more with COVID-19, enrolled during active disease. CDR3s include the opening cysteine and the closing phenylalanine or tryptophan.

V: TRBV7-2; CDR3: CASTRAGLGTDTQYF
V: TRBV5-1; CDR3: CASSLDGQRNTEAFF
V: TRBV5-1; CDR3: CASSLAGGLTEAFF
V: TRBV27; CDR3: CASSLSQGTSHEQYF
V: TRBV28; CDR3: CASSLFRNIQYF
V: TRBV2; CDR3: CASRHGTSGRGTQYF
V: TRBV5-6; CDR3: CASSLTRTSIYGYTF
V: TRBV18; CDR3: CASSPGSQETQYF
V: TRBV2; CDR3: CASSPGGRTAFF
V: TRBV5-5; CDR3: CASSRQGAGNTIYF
V: TRBV2; CDR3: CASRFGQGGDYGYTF
V: TRBV28; CDR3: CASSPTDRVNTIYF
V: TRBV27; CDR3: CASSSTTYEQYF
V: TRBV7-3; CDR3: CASSFQGLGGQETQYF
V: TRBV4-1; CDR3: CASRPNALAGGNEQYF
V: TRBV4-3; CDR3: CASSQDLVDTDTQYF
V: TRBV18; CDR3: CASSPPTGLSSPLHF
V: TRBV19; CDR3: CASSGVGQGGSYEQYF
V: TRBV15; CDR3: CATSNSGRPYNEQFF
V: TRBV7-2; CDR3: CASSLGVGPGIDTQYF
V: TRBV7-3; CDR3: CASSSAGGQYTEAFF
V: TRBV2; CDR3: CASSADRDYGYTF
V: TRBV30; CDR3: CAWSRASGRADTQYF
V: TRBV21-1; CDR3: CASSKAKGQGSHYGYTF
V: TRBV14; CDR3: CASSPSGAPDTQYF
V: TRBV5-4; CDR3: CASSPVPGQIYEQYF
V: TRBV30; CDR3: CAWTAGGGNYNEQFF